The present TCR beta chain was sequenced within a study of radiation and T cells in renal cell carcinoma (TCRdb year 2020). About the study as a whole: Samples came from a clinical trial, in which primary renal cell carcinomas received 15 Gy stereotactic body radiation therapy followed by nephrectomy 4 weeks later. In total, 50 to 60 samples underwent TCR beta sequencing: some 25 tumors plus 27 peripheral blood samples. Across all 53 samples, more than 4,000,000 unique CDR3 nucleotide sequences, encoding 2.5 million to 3 million unique CDR3 amino acid sequences, were identified.

This clone was counted once. Its antigen is still unknown. Base qualities were left out, and no much larger clone turns up one base away. Per the germline V gene, SNHLY is the CDR1 and FYNNEI is the CDR2. The CDR3, from cysteine to phenylalanine, totals 14 residues. The kept DNA is CDR3 alone, 42 bases in frame from the first base. V and J are truncated by 1 base and 1 base respectively, leaving an intervening sequence of 7 bases. The intended sense of this specimen's time point label: baseline pretreatment blood. Reading the label with the study, this specimen's treatment or condition is: 15 Gy SBRT to primary tumor, nephrectomy 4 weeks later. Serial peripheral blood from radiation-treated patients was sampled at baseline, 2 weeks and 4 weeks after SBRT to track tumor-enriched clonotypes. All patients had renal cell carcinoma with clear cell pathology. The QIAamp DNA Blood Mini Kit (Qiagen) was used to prepare genomic DNA for TCR sequencing. The analyses included only samples that passed all quality control checks.

TCR beta libraries were generated from genomic DNA with the immunoSEQ kit, following the manufacturer's recommendations. For library preparation, a first multiplex PCR was performed with proprietary primers, followed by a second PCR in which unique barcodes were added, and bead cleanups were performed after each round. A positive control reaction and a negative control reaction, both provided in the kit, were run with every batch of samples. The final libraries were assessed on an Agilent 4200 TapeStation D1000 ScreenTape, pooled by volume, and quantified by qPCR. Sequencing was performed on an Illumina NextSeq500 using a MidOutput 150-cycle cartridge, with 156 Read1 cycles, 15 Index1 cycles, and the kit custom primers. The pooled library was loaded at 0.8 to 1 pM, and approximately 20% PhiX control was spiked in. Under the source paper's analysis protocol: Vendor-processed data were analyzed in R, with a clonotype defined as all T cells sharing the same CDR3 nucleotide sequence. In the clone abundance analyses, frequencies in each sample were normalized to that sample's 10,000 most abundant clones. Public T cell clones, averaging fewer than five per sample, were removed before analysis. Tumor-enriched and baseline blood-enriched clonotypes were defined by at least a 32-fold difference in abundance between compartments. A beta-binomial differential abundance model was used to identify clonotypes that were expanded or contracted between blood time points. Similarity between tumor and blood repertoires was quantified using the Baroni-Urbani and Buser coefficient, and groups were compared with two-tailed Wilcoxon tests in R. TCRdb obtained this table from immuneACCESS and retained in-frame rearrangements with V and J assigned. These tables miss some clones; where compared with another copy, unresolved V genes account for less than half of the shortfall, and the remainder is unexplained. V and J calls and clone size are copied from that table; D and trimming were computed from the DNA. The sample includes about 49,000 clones, with around 83% observed a single time. The ten largest clones take up under 35% of the sample.

Study-level results and caveats: In blood, the top tumor clonotypes increased from baseline to 2 weeks after radiation and then shrank by 4 weeks, which suggests a temporary expansion of tumor-resident clones. Because pretreatment tumor biopsies were not available, the baseline intratumoral presence of clonotypes could not be determined. Blood repertoire dynamics were not followed beyond 4 weeks after treatment. With a single-armed trial design, the study had no way to address how radiation dose or scheduling affects the TCR repertoire.

The TCR comes from a woman aged 70-85 years with renal cell carcinoma. The sequencing used blood, collected from a patient whose treatment included radiotherapy and nephrectomy. The chain is made from TRBV2 and TRBJ2-5, with the D gene too uncertain to name. The CDR3: CASSEDGPQETQYF. The bases are TGTGCCAGCAGTGAAGACGGACCCCAAGAGACCCAGTACTTC.